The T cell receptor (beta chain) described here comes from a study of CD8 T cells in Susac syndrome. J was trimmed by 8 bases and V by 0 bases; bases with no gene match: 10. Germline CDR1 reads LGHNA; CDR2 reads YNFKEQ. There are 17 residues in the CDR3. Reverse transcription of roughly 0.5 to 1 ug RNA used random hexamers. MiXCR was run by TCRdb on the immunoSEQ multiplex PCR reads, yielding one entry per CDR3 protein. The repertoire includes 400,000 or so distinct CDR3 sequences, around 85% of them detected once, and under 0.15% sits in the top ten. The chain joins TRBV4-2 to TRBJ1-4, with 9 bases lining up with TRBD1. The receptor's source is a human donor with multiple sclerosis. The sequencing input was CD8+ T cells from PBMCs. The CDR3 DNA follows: TGTGCCAGCAGCCAAGAAAGGCCGGGACAGGGAATGGAAAAACTGTTTTTT. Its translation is CASSQERPGQGMEKLFF.